This is a list of T cell receptor beta chains from one sample in a study of T cell responses to AZD1222 COVID-19 vaccine. Sequencing used immunoSEQ multiplex PCR; TCRdb keeps in-frame clones, though not all of them. In the table there are about 86,000 clones, over 85% of which are singletons. The material sequenced was peripheral blood, taken on day 0 of AZD1222 vaccination. The receptors derive from an adult in good health. CDR3s include the opening cysteine and the closing phenylalanine or tryptophan. The order of the fields is J gene, clone size, V gene, D gene, CDR3 DNA, CDR3 protein. The D gene is left open where the match is weak. Clone size, where shown, is once, few, many, or a class for clones that have expanded.

TRBJ2-3,NA,TRBV9,TRBD2,TGTGCCAGCAGCGCCTCCTCCGGGGGGACAGATACGCAGTATTTT,CASSASSGGTDTQYF
TRBJ1-6,NA,TRBV7-9,TRBD1,TGTGCCAGCAGCTTGGGACAGGGGGCTTTTTCACCCCTCCACTTT,CASSLGQGAFSPLHF
TRBJ1-5,NA,TRBV27,NA,TGTGCCAGCAGGCCATCCTTAAGGGGTAACAATCAGCCCCAGCATTTT,CASRPSLRGNNQPQHF
TRBJ2-7,NA,TRBV6-5,TRBD2,TGTGCCAGCAAACTAGCGGGGGGAGGGTCAGGGGAGCAGTACTTC,CASKLAGGGSGEQYF
TRBJ2-7,NA,TRBV19,TRBD2,TGTGCCAGTAGTATAGGTGGCGGCGGGGGAAGCTCCTACGAGCAGTACTTC,CASSIGGGGGSSYEQYF
TRBJ1-1,NA,TRBV6-5,TRBD1,TGTGCCAGCAGGGGTCACCAAGGGGGCCTCACTGAAGCTTTCTTT,CASRGHQGGLTEAFF
TRBJ2-7,NA,TRBV10-2,TRBD2,TGCGCCAGCAGTGAGGCCCGGACTAGCGGGAGCTACGAGCAGTACTTC,CASSEARTSGSYEQYF
TRBJ1-2,NA,TRBV15,NA,TGTGCCACCAGCCTTGACAGGAGAGGTGGCTACACCTTC,CATSLDRRGGYTF
TRBJ1-1,NA,TRBV5-4,NA,TGTGCCAGCAGCCCCACAGGGTTTATGAACACTGAAGCTTTCTTT,CASSPTGFMNTEAFF
TRBJ1-6,NA,TRBV3-1/TRBV3-2,TRBD1,TGTGCCAGCAACCGGGACAGGGTTTCACCCCTCCACTTT,CASNRDRVSPLHF
TRBJ1-5,NA,TRBV5-8,TRBD1,TGTGCCAGCAGCCCGGGACAGGCGGTAAATCAGCCCCAGCATTTT,CASSPGQAVNQPQHF
TRBJ1-2,NA,TRBV19,NA,TGTGCCAGTAGTATAGCAAACTATGGCTACACCTTC,CASSIANYGYTF
TRBJ2-1,NA,TRBV20-1,NA,TGCAGTGCCCGCAGGGTAAATGAGCAGTTCTTC,CSARRVNEQFF
TRBJ2-2,NA,TRBV11-3,TRBD2,TGTGCCAGCAGCTCGAGCGGGGTCGGGGAGCTGTTTTTT,CASSSSGVGELFF
TRBJ2-3,NA,TRBV18,NA,TGTGCCAGCTCACCACCGAGGCAGATGCGGTATTTT,CASSPPRQMRYF
TRBJ1-1,NA,TRBV27,NA,TGTGCCAGCAGTCCGTACACCCGGAGCACTGAAGCTTTCTTT,CASSPYTRSTEAFF
TRBJ2-7,NA,TRBV28,NA,TGTGCCAGCAGTTCCCCTAGCCGTAGCTCCTACGAGCAGTACTTC,CASSSPSRSSYEQYF
TRBJ2-1,NA,TRBV12-3/TRBV12-4,NA,TGTGCCAGCAGTCCGACTACGTACAATGAGCAGTTCTTC,CASSPTTYNEQFF
TRBJ1-1,NA,TRBV7-8,TRBD1,TGTGCCAGCAGTCCAGGACAGGCGAACACTGAAGCTTTCTTT,CASSPGQANTEAFF
TRBJ1-2,NA,TRBV2,NA,TGTGCCAGCAGTGAAGCGGGGCTCCGGGGGGATAACTATGGCTACACCTTC,CASSEAGLRGDNYGYTF
TRBJ1-6,NA,TRBV3-1/TRBV3-2,NA,TGTGCCAGCAGCCGCGGACTTATGAATTCACCCCTCCACTTT,CASSRGLMNSPLHF
TRBJ1-4,NA,TRBV9,TRBD1,TGTGCCAGCAGCCATTCCCTACAGGGGGGGAATGAAAAACTGTTTTTT,CASSHSLQGGNEKLFF
TRBJ2-3,once,TRBV5-4,TRBD2,TGTGCCAGCAGCTCTCCGGGGGGGGCTAATACGCAGTATTTT,CASSSPGGANTQYF
TRBJ1-1,NA,TRBV6-5,NA,TGTGCCAGCAGGACTTCGGGACACCCGAACACTGAAGCTTTCTTT,CASRTSGHPNTEAFF
TRBJ1-1,NA,TRBV9,NA,TGTGCCAGCGCTCGGAGTGGGGGGGCGAACACTGAAGCTTTCTTT,CASARSGGANTEAFF
TRBJ2-3,NA,TRBV28,TRBD2,TGTGCCAGCAGCCTCCTTACCCCGTATAGCGGGACAGATACGCAGTATTTT,CASSLLTPYSGTDTQYF
TRBJ2-5,NA,TRBV12-5,TRBD2,TGTGCTAGTGGTTTGGCCGGTGCGGGAGCGGAGACCCAGTACTTC,CASGLAGAGAETQYF
TRBJ1-6,NA,TRBV7-9,NA,TGTGCCAGCAGCTTAATGGGGACTTATAATTCACCCCTCCACTTT,CASSLMGTYNSPLHF
TRBJ2-2,NA,TRBV6-7,NA,TGTGCCAGCAGTTGCACAGGGGAGGGTACCGGGGAGCTGTTTTTT,CASSCTGEGTGELFF
TRBJ2-2,NA,TRBV5-4,TRBD2,TGTGCCAGCAGCTGGGGCAGACTAGCGGGAGGAGGAGGCGGGGAGCTGTTTTTT,CASSWGRLAGGGGGELFF
TRBJ2-7,NA,TRBV7-9,NA,TGTGCCAGCAGCTTATTAGGGGACCCCTACGAGCAGTACTTC,CASSLLGDPYEQYF
TRBJ1-1,NA,TRBV5-1,NA,TGCGCCAGCAGCTTGGGGGGACGTACTGAAGCTTTCTTT,CASSLGGRTEAFF